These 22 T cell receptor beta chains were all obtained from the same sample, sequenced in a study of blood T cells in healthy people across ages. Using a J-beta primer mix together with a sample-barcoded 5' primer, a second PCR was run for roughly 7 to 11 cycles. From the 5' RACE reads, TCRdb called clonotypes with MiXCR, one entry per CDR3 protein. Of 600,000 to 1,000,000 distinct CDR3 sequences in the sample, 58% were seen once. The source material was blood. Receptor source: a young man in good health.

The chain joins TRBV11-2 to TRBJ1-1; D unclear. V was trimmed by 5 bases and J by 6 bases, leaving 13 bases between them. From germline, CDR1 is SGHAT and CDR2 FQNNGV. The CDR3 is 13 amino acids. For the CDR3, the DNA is TGTGCCAGCAGCCTGGGAGAACGCTCTGAAGCTTTCTTT. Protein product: CASSLGERSEAFF.

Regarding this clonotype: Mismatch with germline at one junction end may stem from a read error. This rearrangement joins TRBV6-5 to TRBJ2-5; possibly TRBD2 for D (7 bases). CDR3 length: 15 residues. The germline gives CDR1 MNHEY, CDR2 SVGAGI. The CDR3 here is CASTETNGGQETLYF. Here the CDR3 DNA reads TGTGCCAGCACCGAAACTAACGGGGGGCAAGAGACCCTGTACTTC.

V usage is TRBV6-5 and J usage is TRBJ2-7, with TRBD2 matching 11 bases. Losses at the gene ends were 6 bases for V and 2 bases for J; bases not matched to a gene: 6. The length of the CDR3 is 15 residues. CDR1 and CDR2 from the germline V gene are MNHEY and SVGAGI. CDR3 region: CASRTGLADTYEQYF. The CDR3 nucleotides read TGTGCCAGCAGAACGGGACTAGCGGACACCTACGAGCAGTACTTC.

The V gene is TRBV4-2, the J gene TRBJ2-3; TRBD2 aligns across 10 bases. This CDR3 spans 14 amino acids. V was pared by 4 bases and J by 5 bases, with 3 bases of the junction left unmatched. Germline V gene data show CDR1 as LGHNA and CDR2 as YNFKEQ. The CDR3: CASSPGLARDTQYF. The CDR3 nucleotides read TGTGCCAGCAGCCCGGGACTAGCGCGAGATACGCAGTATTTT.

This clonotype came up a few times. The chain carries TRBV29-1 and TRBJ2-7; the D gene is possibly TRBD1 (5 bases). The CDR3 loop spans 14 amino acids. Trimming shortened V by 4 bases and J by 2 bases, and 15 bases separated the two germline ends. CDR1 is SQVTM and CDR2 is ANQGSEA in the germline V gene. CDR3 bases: TGCAGCGTTGTTTTAGGGGCCAAGGCCTACGAGCAGTACTTC. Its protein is CSVVLGAKAYEQYF.

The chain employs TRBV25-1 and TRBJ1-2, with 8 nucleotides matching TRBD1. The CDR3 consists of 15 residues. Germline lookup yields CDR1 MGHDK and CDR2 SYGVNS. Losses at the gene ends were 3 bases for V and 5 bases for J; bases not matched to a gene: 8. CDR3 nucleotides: TGTGCCAGCAGTGACCACAGGGGGTTATTTTATGGCTACACCTTC. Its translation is CASSDHRGLFYGYTF.

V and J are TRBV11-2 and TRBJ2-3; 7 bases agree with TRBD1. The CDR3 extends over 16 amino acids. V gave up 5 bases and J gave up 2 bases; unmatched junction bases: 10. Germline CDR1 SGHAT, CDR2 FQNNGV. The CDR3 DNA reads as TGTGCCAGCAGCCCCCGTCCCGGGACAGCCACAGATACGCAGTATTTT. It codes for CASSPRPGTATDTQYF.

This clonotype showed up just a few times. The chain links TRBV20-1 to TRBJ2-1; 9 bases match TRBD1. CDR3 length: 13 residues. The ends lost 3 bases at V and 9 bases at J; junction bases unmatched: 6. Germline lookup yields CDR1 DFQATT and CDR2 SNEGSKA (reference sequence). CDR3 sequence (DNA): TGCAGTGCTAGGAAACAGGGGGCGAGTGAGCAGTTCTTC. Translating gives CSARKQGASEQFF.

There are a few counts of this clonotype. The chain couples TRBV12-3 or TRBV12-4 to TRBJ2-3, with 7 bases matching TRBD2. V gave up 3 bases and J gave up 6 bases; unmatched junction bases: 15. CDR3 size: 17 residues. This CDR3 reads CASSLRGGSKFIDTQYF. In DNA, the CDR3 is TGTGCCAGCAGTTTGAGGGGCGGGAGCAAGTTTATTGATACGCAGTATTTT.

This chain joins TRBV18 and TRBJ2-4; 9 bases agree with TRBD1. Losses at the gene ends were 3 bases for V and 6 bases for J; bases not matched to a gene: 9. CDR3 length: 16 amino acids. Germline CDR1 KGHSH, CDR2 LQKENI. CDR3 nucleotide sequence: TGTGCCAGCTCACCCCCTGGACAGGGGTTGGCAAACATTCAGTACTTC. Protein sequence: CASSPPGQGLANIQYF.

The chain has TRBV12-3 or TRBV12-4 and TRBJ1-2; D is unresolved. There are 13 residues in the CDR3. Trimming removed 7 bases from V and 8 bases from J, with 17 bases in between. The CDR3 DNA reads TGTGCCAGCACGCAGGACCCGCTGGGAGGCTACACCTTC. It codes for CASTQDPLGGYTF.

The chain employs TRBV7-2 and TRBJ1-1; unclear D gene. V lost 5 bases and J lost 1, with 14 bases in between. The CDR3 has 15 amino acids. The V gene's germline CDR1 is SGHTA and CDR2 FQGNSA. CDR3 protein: CASSTQRIKNTEAFF. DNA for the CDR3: TGTGCCAGCAGCACCCAGCGGATTAAGAACACTGAAGCTTTCTTT.

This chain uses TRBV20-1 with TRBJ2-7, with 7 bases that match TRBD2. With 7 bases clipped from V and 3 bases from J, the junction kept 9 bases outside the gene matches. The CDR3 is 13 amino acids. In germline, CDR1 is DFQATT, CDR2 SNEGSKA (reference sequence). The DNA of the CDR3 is TGCAGTGTCACCGAGCGGGATAGCTACGAGCAGTACTTC. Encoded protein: CSVTERDSYEQYF.

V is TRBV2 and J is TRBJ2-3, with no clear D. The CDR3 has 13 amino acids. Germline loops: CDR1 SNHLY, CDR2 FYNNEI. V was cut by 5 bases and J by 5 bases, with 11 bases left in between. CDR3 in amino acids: CASSQRWLDTQYF. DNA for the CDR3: TGTGCCAGCAGTCAGAGGTGGTTAGATACGCAGTATTTT.

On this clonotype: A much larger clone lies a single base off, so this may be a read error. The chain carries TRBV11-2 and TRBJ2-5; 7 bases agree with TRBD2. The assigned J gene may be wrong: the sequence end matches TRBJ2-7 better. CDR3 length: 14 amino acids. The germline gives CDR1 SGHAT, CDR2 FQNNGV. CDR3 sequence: CASSLGAGSDEQYF. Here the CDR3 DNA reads TGTGCCAGCAGCCTGGGAGCGGGGTCCGACGAGCAGTACTTC.

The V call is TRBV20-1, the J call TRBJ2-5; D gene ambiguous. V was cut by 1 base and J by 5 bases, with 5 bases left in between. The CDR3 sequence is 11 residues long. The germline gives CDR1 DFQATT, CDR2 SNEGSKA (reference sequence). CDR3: CSARGFETQYF. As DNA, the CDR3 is TGCAGTGCTAGAGGTTTTGAGACCCAGTACTTC.

The CDR3 DNA reads TGCGCCAGCAGCCAAGAAGTGACAGGGGGAAGGAATCAGCCCCAGCATTTT. Translation gives CASSQEVTGGRNQPQHF. The rearrangement joins TRBV4-1 to TRBJ1-5; TRBD1 matches 9 bases. This CDR3 has 17 residues. The V gene's germline CDR1 is MGHRA and CDR2 YSYEKL. V trimming: 0 bases; J trimming: 4 bases; junction bases outside the gene matches: 7.

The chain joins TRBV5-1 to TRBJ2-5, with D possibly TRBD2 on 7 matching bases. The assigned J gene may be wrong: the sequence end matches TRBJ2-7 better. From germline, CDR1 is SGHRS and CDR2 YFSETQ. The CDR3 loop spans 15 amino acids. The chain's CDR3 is CASSLGGGSIYEQYF. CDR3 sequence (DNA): TGCGCCAGCAGCTTGGGGGGGGGCTCGATCTACGAGCAGTACTTC.

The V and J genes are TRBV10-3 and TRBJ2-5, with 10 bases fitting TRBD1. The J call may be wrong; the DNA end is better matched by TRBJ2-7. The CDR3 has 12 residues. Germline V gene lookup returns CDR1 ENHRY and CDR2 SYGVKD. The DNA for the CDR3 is TGTGCCATCAGGACAGGGGGCGACGAGCAGTACTTC. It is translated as CAIRTGGDEQYF.

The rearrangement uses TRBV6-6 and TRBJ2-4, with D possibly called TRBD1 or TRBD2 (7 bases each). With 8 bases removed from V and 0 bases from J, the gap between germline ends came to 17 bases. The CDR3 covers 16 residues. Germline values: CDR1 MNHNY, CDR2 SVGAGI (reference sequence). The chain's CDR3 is CASGYRGGVAKNIQYF. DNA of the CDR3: TGTGCCAGCGGATACAGGGGAGGGGTAGCCAAAAACATTCAGTACTTC.

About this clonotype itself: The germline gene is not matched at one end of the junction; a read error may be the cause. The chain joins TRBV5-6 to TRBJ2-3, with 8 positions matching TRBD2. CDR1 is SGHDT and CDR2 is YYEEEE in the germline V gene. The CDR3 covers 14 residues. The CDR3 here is CAGSGGFRTDTQYF. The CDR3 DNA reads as TGTGCCGGCAGCGGGGGATTCCGGACAGATACGCAGTATTTT.

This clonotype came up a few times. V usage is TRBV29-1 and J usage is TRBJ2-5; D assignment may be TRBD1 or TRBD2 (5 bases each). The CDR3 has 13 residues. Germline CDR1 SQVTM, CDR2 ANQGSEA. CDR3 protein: CTGPGGGQETQYF. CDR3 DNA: TGCACCGGTCCGGGTGGGGGCCAAGAGACCCAGTACTTC.